The 16 T cell receptor beta chains listed next were all sequenced from one sample in a study of regulatory T cells in long-lasting Graves disease. Building the TCR beta libraries relied on iRepertoire HTBI primers, and CDR3 regions underwent Arm-PCR. Each CDR3 protein is one row after TCRdb ran MiXCR on the multiplex PCR reads. Of about 460,000 distinct CDR3 sequences listed, about 14% were seen once; the top ten hold over 15%. Time point indicated: newly diagnosed GD, antithyroid drugs for less than 3 months. RNA from PBMCs was the source of the TCR library. Separately, the same data were catalogued under a study of T cells in Graves' hyperthyroidism and ophthalmopathy.

Material: peripheral blood mononuclear cells (PBMCs), obtained at new diagnosis, from a patient treated with antithyroid drugs. Receptors originate from a woman aged 50 to 65 with Graves disease.

This clonotype has ten or more counts. The chain carries TRBV5-6 and TRBJ2-7; 9 positions agree with TRBD1. Trimming took 3 bases from V and 1 from J; bases not matched to a gene: 5. The CDR3 has 15 residues. Germline V CDR1 and CDR2: SGHDT, YYEEEE. The CDR3 DNA reads TGTGCCAGCAGCTATGGGACAGGGTTTTCCTACGAGCAGTACTTC. Protein sequence: CASSYGTGFSYEQYF.

In this sample, this clonotype turned up many times. This chain joins TRBV11-1 and TRBJ1-1, with D possibly being TRBD1 (6 bases). Germline assignment: CDR1 SGHAT and CDR2 FQDESV (reference sequence). V was pared by 5 bases and J by 8 bases, with 18 bases between. The CDR3 sequence is 14 residues long. DNA for the CDR3: TGTGCCAGCAGCACCCGAGGGTTCAGGGGCGAAGCTTTCTTT. This codes for CASSTRGFRGEAFF.

This clonotype was counted many times. The CDR3 DNA is TGTGCCAGCAGCCCACAAACATCTTTTTCCGGGACAGGCACAGATACGCAGTATTTT. This sequence encodes CASSPQTSFSGTGTDTQYF. V and J are TRBV5-8 and TRBJ2-3, with 7 bases lining up with TRBD1. The germline gives CDR1 SGHTS, CDR2 YDEGEE. V trimming: 4 bases; J trimming: 1 base; junction bases outside the gene matches: 18. The CDR3 has 19 residues.

Only a few counts were recorded for this clonotype. A much larger clone differs by one base, so this may be a read error. This rearrangement joins TRBV28 to TRBJ2-1, with D tentatively TRBD2 (6 bases). The V gene lost 6 bases and the J gene lost 9 bases, with 12 bases spanning the gap. The germline V gene encodes CDR1 MDHEN and CDR2 SYDVKM. The CDR3 length is 12 residues. In DNA, the CDR3 is TGTGCCAGCAGGGACGGGGGAGGTGAGCAGTTCTTC. It specifies CASRDGGGEQFF.

In its sample, this clonotype was seen a few times. The chain couples TRBV7-2 to TRBJ1-4; weak D call: TRBD1 (6 bases). Germline values: CDR1 SGHTA, CDR2 FQGNSA. Trimming stripped 7 bases from V and 10 bases from J, with 16 bases between. CDR3 length: 13 residues. The CDR3, as DNA: TGTGCCAGCACCCGGGGGGGGGCAGGAAAACTGTTTTTT. As protein: CASTRGGAGKLFF. Full variable domain (missing parts from reference TRBV7-2 and TRBJ1-4): GAGVSQSPSNKVTEKGKDVELRCDPISGHTALYWYRQSLGQGLEFLIYFQGNSAPDKSGLPSDRFSAERTGGSVSTLTIQRTQQEDSAVYLCASTRGGAGKLFFGSGTQLSVL.

This clonotype was seen a handful of times. The chain is built from TRBV5-6 and TRBJ2-1; 9 nucleotides align to TRBD1. CDR1 and CDR2 (germline): SGHDT, YYEEEE. The junction had 17 bases not matched to a gene; V was cut back by 4 bases and J by 12 bases. The CDR3 is made up of 16 amino acids. CDR3 sequence: CASSGGGQGLVRGQFF. Here the CDR3 DNA reads TGTGCCAGCAGCGGGGGGGGACAGGGTTTGGTAAGGGGGCAGTTCTTC.

This clonotype was found many times. V and J are TRBV20-1 and TRBJ2-7, with D unresolved. V lost 2 bases to trimming and J lost 4 bases, with 15 bases between them. The CDR3 length is 14 residues. Germline V gene data show CDR1 as DFQATT and CDR2 as SNEGSKA (reference sequence). CDR3 sequence (DNA): TGCAGTGCTAGATGGCTACAACTCCCTTACGAGCAGTACTTC. Translating gives CSARWLQLPYEQYF.

In its sample, this clonotype was seen a few times. The chain links TRBV11-2 to TRBJ1-2; TRBD1 is a possible D gene (5 bases). Germline V CDR1 and CDR2: SGHAT, FQNNGV. CDR3 length equals 15 residues. Trimming stripped 5 bases from V and 6 bases from J, with 19 bases between. This CDR3 is CASSPWGAGWHGYTF. The CDR3 region has the DNA TGTGCCAGCAGCCCATGGGGAGCAGGGTGGCATGGCTACACCTTC.

This clonotype occurred a few times. The rearrangement joins TRBV11-2 to TRBJ2-1; no reliable D call. The ends were cut back, 4 bases at V and 0 bases at J, with 10 bases in the middle. The CDR3 loop spans 15 amino acids. CDR1 and CDR2 from the germline V gene are SGHAT and FQNNGV. The CDR3 DNA reads as TGTGCCAGCAGCTCAGTTTTTAGCTCCTACAATGAGCAGTTCTTC. Amino acid sequence: CASSSVFSSYNEQFF.

CDR3 nucleotides: TGTGCCAGCAGCCCCCGCGGGGTCTCCTACAATGAGCAGTTCTTC. Translated, it gives CASSPRGVSYNEQFF. The chain couples TRBV3-1 to TRBJ2-1; D is possibly TRBD2 (6 bases). The CDR3 runs 15 residues. The V and J ends lost 4 bases and 0 bases respectively, with 10 bases between them. Germline CDR1 reads LGHDT; CDR2 reads YNNKEL (reference sequence).

There are a few counts of this clonotype. This chain connects TRBV3-1 to TRBJ1-6; 9 positions agree with TRBD1. This CDR3 has 16 residues. Germline V lookup: CDR1 LGHDT, CDR2 YNNKEL (reference sequence). With V trimmed by 4 bases and J by 5 bases, 6 bases remained unmatched. The CDR3 sequence: CASSPMGQGNNSPLHF. The CDR3 DNA reads as TGTGCCAGCAGCCCTATGGGACAGGGAAATAATTCACCCCTCCACTTT.

This clonotype has more than one count but fewer than ten. This rearrangement joins TRBV20-1 to TRBJ2-5; 10 bases are shared with TRBD1. Germline CDR1 reads DFQATT; CDR2 reads SNEGSKA (reference sequence). The ends lost 4 bases at V and 5 bases at J; junction bases unmatched: 4. There are 13 residues in the CDR3. CDR3 in amino acids: CSAIDRGRETQYF. The CDR3 bases are TGCAGTGCTATCGACAGGGGGCGGGAGACCCAGTACTTC.

Notes on this clonotype: This likely came from a read error, as a far larger clone is one base away. The chain couples TRBV28 to TRBJ2-7, with 13 bases that match TRBD2. CDR1 and CDR2 from the germline V gene are MDHEN and SYDVKM. V shed 2 bases and J 7 bases; nucleotides not matched to a gene: 8. CDR3 length: 16 amino acids. CDR3 loop: CASSLGTSGVWDEQYF. In nucleotides, the CDR3 is TGTGCCAGCAGTTTAGGGACTAGCGGGGTCTGGGATGAGCAGTACTTC.

This clonotype was seen more than once but under ten times. The J gene is TRBJ2-3, the V gene TRBV24-1; 7 positions agree with TRBD1. V shed 1 base, J shed 4 bases, and the junction held 10 bases outside the gene matches. The CDR3 runs to 17 residues. The germline V gene has CDR1 KGHDR and CDR2 SFDVKD. CDR3 protein: CATSDFRARQGADTQYF. CDR3 DNA sequence: TGTGCCACCAGTGATTTTCGGGCTCGCCAGGGGGCAGATACGCAGTATTTT.

This clonotype was recorded at least ten times. The chain is built from TRBV2 and TRBJ2-3, with 10 bases identical to TRBD2. The CDR3 runs 16 residues. V trimming: 3 bases; J trimming: 0 bases; junction bases outside the gene matches: 3. Germline values: CDR1 SNHLY, CDR2 FYNNEI. CDR3 bases: TGTGCCAGCAGTGAGCTAGCGGGAGCTAGCACAGATACGCAGTATTTT. Protein: CASSELAGASTDTQYF.

This clonotype was counted only a few times. The chain has TRBV19 and TRBJ2-2; maybe TRBD1 (5 bases). The CDR3 runs to 17 residues. Germline V gives CDR1 LNHDA, CDR2 SQIVND (reference sequence). Trimming took 3 bases from V and 2 from J, leaving 16 bases between them. The DNA of the CDR3 is TGTGCCAGTAGTATGGCTGGGGCCCACCTTAACACCGGGGAGCTGTTTTTT. This translates into CASSMAGAHLNTGELFF.